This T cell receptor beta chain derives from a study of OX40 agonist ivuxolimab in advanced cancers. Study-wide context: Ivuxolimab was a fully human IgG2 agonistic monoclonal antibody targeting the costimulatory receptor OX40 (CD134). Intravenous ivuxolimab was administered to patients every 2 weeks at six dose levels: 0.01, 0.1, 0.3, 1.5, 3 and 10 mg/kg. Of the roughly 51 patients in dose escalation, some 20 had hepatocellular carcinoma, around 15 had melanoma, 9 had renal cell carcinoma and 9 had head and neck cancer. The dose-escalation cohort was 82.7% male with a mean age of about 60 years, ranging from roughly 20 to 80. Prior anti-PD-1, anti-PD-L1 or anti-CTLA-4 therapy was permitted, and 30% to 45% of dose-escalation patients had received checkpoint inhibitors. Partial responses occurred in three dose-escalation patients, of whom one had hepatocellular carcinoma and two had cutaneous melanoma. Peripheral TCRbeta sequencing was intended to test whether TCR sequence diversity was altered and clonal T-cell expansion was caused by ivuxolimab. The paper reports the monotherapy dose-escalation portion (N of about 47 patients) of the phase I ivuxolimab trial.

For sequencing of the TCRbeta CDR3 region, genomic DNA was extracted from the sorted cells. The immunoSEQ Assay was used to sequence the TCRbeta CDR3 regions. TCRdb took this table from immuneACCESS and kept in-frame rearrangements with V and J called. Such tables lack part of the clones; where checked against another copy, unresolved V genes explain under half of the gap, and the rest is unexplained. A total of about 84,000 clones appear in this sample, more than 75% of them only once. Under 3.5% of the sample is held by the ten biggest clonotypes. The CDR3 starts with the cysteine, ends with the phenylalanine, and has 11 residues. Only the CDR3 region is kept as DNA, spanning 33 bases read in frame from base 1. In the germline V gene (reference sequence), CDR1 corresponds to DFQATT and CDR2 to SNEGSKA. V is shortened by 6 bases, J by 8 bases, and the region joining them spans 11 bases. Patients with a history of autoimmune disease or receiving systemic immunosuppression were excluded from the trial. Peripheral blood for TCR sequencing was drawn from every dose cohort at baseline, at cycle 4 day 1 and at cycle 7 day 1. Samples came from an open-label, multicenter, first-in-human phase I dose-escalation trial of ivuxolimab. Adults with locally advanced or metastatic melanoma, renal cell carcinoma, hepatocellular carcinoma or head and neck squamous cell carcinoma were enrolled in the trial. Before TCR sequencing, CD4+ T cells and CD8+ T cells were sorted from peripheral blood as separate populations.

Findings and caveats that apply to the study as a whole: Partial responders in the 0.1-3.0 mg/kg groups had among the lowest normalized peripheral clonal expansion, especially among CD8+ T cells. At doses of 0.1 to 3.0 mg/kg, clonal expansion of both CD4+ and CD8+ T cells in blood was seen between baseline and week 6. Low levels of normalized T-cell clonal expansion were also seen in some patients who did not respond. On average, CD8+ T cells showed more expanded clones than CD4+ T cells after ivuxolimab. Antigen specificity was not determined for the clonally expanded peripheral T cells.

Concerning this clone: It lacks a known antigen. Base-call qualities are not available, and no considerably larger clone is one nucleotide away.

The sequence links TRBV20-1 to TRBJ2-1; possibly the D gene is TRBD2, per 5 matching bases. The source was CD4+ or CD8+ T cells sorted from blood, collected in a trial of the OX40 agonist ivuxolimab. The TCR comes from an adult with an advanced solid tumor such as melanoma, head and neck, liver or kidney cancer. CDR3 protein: CSALTGDEQFF. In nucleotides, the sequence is TGCAGTGCCCTGACCGGGGATGAGCAGTTCTTC.